This TCR beta chain was observed in a study of regulatory T cells in long-lasting Graves disease. Overall study findings and caveats: It was in persistent disease that TRBV28, TRBJ1-2 and TRBJ2-5 were favored. Persistent Graves' patients showed less TCR diversity than newly diagnosed patients showed.

Germline CDR1 LNHDA, CDR2 SQIVND (reference sequence). The CDR3 contains 14 residues. Trimming cost V 5 bases and J 3 bases; bases outside gene matches: 5. As for this clonotype: Its antigen is currently unknown.

With iRepertoire HTBI primers and Arm-PCR of CDR3 regions, TCR beta libraries were built. As handled by the study authors: Gene usage covered some 60 TRBV and 14 TRBJ segments. MiXCR, run by TCRdb on the multiplex PCR reads, gives a single entry per CDR3 protein. V and J calls and clone size were set by TCRdb, not the authors. Here the sample spans more than 350,000 distinct CDR3 sequences, 21% being singletons. Documented time point: persistent/refractory GD, antithyroid drugs over 5 years with positive TRAb. After RNA was extracted from PBMCs, the TCR library was made from it. The chain has TRBV19 and TRBJ1-1; 8 bases are a match to TRBD1. This receptor was taken from a female donor with Graves disease. The specimen comprised peripheral blood mononuclear cells (PBMCs), sampled when the disease was refractory, from a patient treated with antithyroid drugs. The CDR3 nucleotides are TGTGCCAGTAGTTCCTCAGGGGGCCACACTGAAGCTTTCTTT. Amino acid sequence: CASSSSGGHTEAFF.